A single sample is the source of the 32 T cell receptor beta chains below, sequenced in a study of response to subunit inactivated influenza vaccine. A single record per CDR3 protein comes from TCRdb applying MiXCR to the RT-PCR reads. The sample records around 480,000 distinct CDR3 sequences, roughly 11% being singletons. This material consisted of PBMCs from blood, taken more than 35 days after vaccination. The origin of the receptors is a man aged 50 to 60 who received an inactivated influenza vaccine.

The chain joins TRBV4-1 to TRBJ2-2; tentatively, D is TRBD2 (5 bases). The germline V gene has CDR1 MGHRA and CDR2 YSYEKL. Trimming left V 4 bases short and J 0 bases short, with 12 bases between. The CDR3 has 16 residues. This chain's CDR3 is CASSPPSYANTGELFF. CDR3 bases: TGCGCCAGCAGCCCCCCTAGCTATGCGAACACCGGGGAGCTGTTTTTT.

This clonotype occurred many times. V and J are TRBV9 and TRBJ2-7; 7 bases line up with TRBD1. J lost 0 bases, V lost 4 bases, and 10 bases had no gene match. Germline CDR1 reads SGDLS; CDR2 reads YYNGEE. There are 16 residues in the CDR3. The CDR3 protein is CASSLSRDSSSYEQYF. The CDR3 DNA reads TGTGCCAGCAGCCTTTCCCGGGACAGCAGCTCCTACGAGCAGTACTTC.

This clonotype has only a few counts. V and J are TRBV7-9 and TRBJ2-2; D might be TRBD1 (5 bases). The CDR3 contains 15 residues. With 1 base removed from V and 5 bases from J, the gap between germline ends came to 11 bases. The germline V gene encodes CDR1 SEHNR and CDR2 FQNEAQ (reference sequence). CDR3: CASSLVSGWTGELFF. DNA of the CDR3: TGTGCCAGCAGCTTAGTGTCAGGGTGGACCGGGGAGCTGTTTTTT.

CDR3 in DNA: TGTGCCAGCAGGGGGAGACGGAGGTACAATGAGCAGTTCTTC. Translating gives CASRGRRRYNEQFF. This chain links TRBV28 with TRBJ2-1; D might be TRBD2 (5 bases). V gave up 6 bases and J gave up 4 bases, with 13 bases separating them. Germline loops: CDR1 MDHEN, CDR2 SYDVKM. The length of the CDR3 is 14 residues.

This clonotype was detected a few times. The chain recombines TRBV29-1 with TRBJ2-7, with TRBD1 matching over 10 bases. V lost 6 bases and J lost 1; bases outside the gene matches: 9. This CDR3 contains 15 residues. The V gene's germline CDR1 is SQVTM and CDR2 ANQGSEA. The chain's CDR3 is CSVSGGQGSSYEQYF. The CDR3 DNA reads TGCAGCGTCTCCGGGGGACAGGGGTCGTCCTACGAGCAGTACTTC.

This clonotype occurred many times. The V and J genes are TRBV12-3 or TRBV12-4 and TRBJ2-7; D perhaps matches TRBD1 (6 bases). Trimming pared 5 bases from V and 0 bases from J, leaving 11 bases between. The CDR3 covers 14 residues. The DNA of the CDR3 is TGTGCCAGCAGTGTAGAACAGGGCTCCTACGAGCAGTACTTC. It encodes CASSVEQGSYEQYF.

With respect to this clonotype: It may be a read error: a sequence one base away is much more abundant. The genes are TRBV28 and TRBJ2-3; no reliable D call. The CDR3 contains 13 residues. The V gene's germline CDR1 is MDHEN and CDR2 SYDVKM. The CDR3 here is CSSSFSPWDTQYF. CDR3 bases: TGTTCCAGCAGTTTCTCGCCGTGGGATACGCAGTATTTT.

The chain joins TRBV20-1 to TRBJ2-1, with a weak D call TRBD1 (6 bases). The CDR3 is 12 residues long. With 3 bases removed from V and 14 bases from J, the gap between germline ends came to 17 bases. The V gene's germline CDR1 is DFQATT and CDR2 SNEGSKA (reference sequence). The CDR3 sequence: CSASWDTVSKFF. DNA for the CDR3: TGCAGTGCTAGTTGGGACACCGTTTCTAAGTTCTTC.

This clonotype showed up many times. The rearrangement uses TRBV7-2 and TRBJ2-1, with D maybe TRBD1 (6 bases). Germline-derived CDR1 and CDR2 are SGHTA and FQGNSA. V dropped 2 bases and J dropped 4 bases, with 12 bases sitting between them. CDR3 length equals 15 residues. The chain's CDR3 is CASSLSRGLYNEQFF. CDR3 in DNA: TGTGCCAGCAGCTTAAGCAGGGGTCTATACAATGAGCAGTTCTTC.

This clonotype occurred many times. J is TRBJ2-1 and V is TRBV20-1, with 10 bases fitting TRBD2. J gave up 1 base and V 5 bases, and 5 bases lay outside the gene matches. CDR1 is DFQATT and CDR2 is SNEGSKA in the germline V gene (reference sequence). The CDR3 runs 15 residues. The CDR3 reads CSAAAGGGSYNEQFF. As DNA, the CDR3 is TGCAGTGCTGCAGCGGGAGGGGGGTCCTACAATGAGCAGTTCTTC.

This clonotype was counted a few times. The genes are TRBV20-1 and TRBJ1-5; tentative D call: TRBD1 (5 bases). CDR1 and CDR2 (germline): DFQATT, SNEGSKA (reference sequence). V lost 6 bases and J lost 7, with 16 bases in between. CDR3 length: 13 amino acids. The CDR3 nucleotides are TGCAGTGCCAGGCCGGCCAGGGACCAGCCCCAGCATTTT. The encoded protein is CSARPARDQPQHF.

The chain has TRBV6-5 and TRBJ2-2; no firm D call. Trimming cost V 2 bases and J 5 bases, with 6 bases left between them. This CDR3 has 13 residues. The germline gives CDR1 MNHEY, CDR2 SVGAGI. As DNA, the CDR3 is TGTGCCAGCAGTTACGGGGAAACCGGGGAGCTGTTTTTT. Translating it yields CASSYGETGELFF.

The chain joins TRBV28 to TRBJ2-7; no clear D gene. V shed 2 bases and J shed 0 bases, with 11 bases lying between them. The germline V gene has CDR1 MDHEN and CDR2 SYDVKM. The CDR3 runs to 15 residues. CDR3 sequence reads: CASSLSDGSSYEQYF. CDR3 DNA sequence: TGTGCCAGCAGTTTAAGCGACGGAAGCTCCTACGAGCAGTACTTC.

Ten or more counts support this clonotype. This chain links TRBV7-2 with TRBJ2-1; D gene uncertain. V lost 8 bases and J 0 bases, leaving 14 bases between the germline ends. Germline CDR1 reads SGHTA; CDR2 reads FQGNSA. The CDR3 consists of 15 residues. The CDR3 nucleotides are TGTGCCAGCTCTCTTGCGCGGAGCTCCTACAATGAGCAGTTCTTC. It translates to CASSLARSSYNEQFF.

This clonotype was observed a few times. The genes are TRBV9 and TRBJ2-2; no reliable D call. This CDR3 contains 17 residues. Between the trimmed V and J ends, which lost 0 bases and 3 bases, there was a span of 15 bases. The germline V gene encodes CDR1 SGDLS and CDR2 YYNGEE. The DNA of the CDR3 is TGTGCCAGCAGCGTAGGGCTGGCACGCGAGGACACCGGGGAGCTGTTTTTT. This sequence encodes CASSVGLAREDTGELFF.

This clonotype was observed a handful of times. J is TRBJ2-3 and V is TRBV24-1, with no clear D. The germline V and J ends were trimmed by 0 bases and 4 bases, with 7 bases remaining between them. This CDR3 comprises 14 residues. CDR1 and CDR2 from the germline V gene are KGHDR and SFDVKD. The CDR3 nucleotides are TGTGCCACCAGTGATTTGAAGGGTCCAGATACGCAGTATTTT. Its translation is CATSDLKGPDTQYF.

This clonotype was counted at least ten times. V usage is TRBV29-1 and J usage is TRBJ1-2; D possibly corresponds to TRBD1 (6 bases). This CDR3 region has 13 residues. Germline V gene sequence: CDR1 SQVTM, CDR2 ANQGSEA. Trimming stripped 0 bases from V and 7 bases from J, with 12 bases between. CDR3 DNA sequence: TGCAGCGTTGAAGAACTGGGGGCCTTTGGCTACACCTTC. It specifies CSVEELGAFGYTF.

The chain carries TRBV4-3 and TRBJ1-2, with 7 bases matching TRBD1. Trimming took 1 base from V and 2 from J; bases not matched to a gene: 4. CDR1 is LGHNA and CDR2 is YSLEER in the germline V gene. The CDR3 totals 15 residues. CDR3 nucleotide sequence: TGCGCCAGCAGCCAAGTGACCAGGGGGAACTATGGCTACACCTTC. Its translation: CASSQVTRGNYGYTF.

This clonotype showed up just a few times. The gene calls are TRBV4-3 and TRBJ2-1; the D gene is possibly TRBD1 (6 bases). Deletions cut 1 base from V and 10 bases from J, with 8 bases between. CDR1 LGHNA and CDR2 YSLEER come from the germline V gene. The CDR3 loop spans 12 amino acids. The CDR3 sequence is CASSQVGTEQFF. The CDR3, as DNA: TGCGCCAGCAGCCAAGTGGGGACAGAGCAGTTCTTC.

The chain uses TRBV5-1 and TRBJ1-6; D gene unclear. CDR3 length: 14 residues. Trimming took off 0 bases at V and 8 bases at J, with 9 bases between the two ends. Germline V gives CDR1 SGHRS, CDR2 YFSETQ. DNA of the CDR3: TGCGCCAGCAGCTTGGCGGGTTCGTATTCACCCCTCCACTTT. It specifies CASSLAGSYSPLHF.

This rearrangement joins TRBV12-3 or TRBV12-4 to TRBJ2-2; D gene ambiguous. The CDR3 spans 13 residues. V shed 5 bases and J shed 6 bases, with 10 bases lying between them. In DNA form, the CDR3 reads TGTGCCAGCAGTGGGCCCAACGCCGGGGAGCTGTTTTTT. It specifies CASSGPNAGELFF.

This clonotype has only a few counts. The chain has TRBV7-9 and TRBJ2-1, with 12 nucleotides matching TRBD2. Germline trimming cut 5 bases from V and 16 bases from J; bases unmatched to any gene: 15. Germline-derived CDR1 and CDR2 are SEHNR and FQNEAQ (reference sequence). CDR3 length: 15 amino acids. Here the CDR3 DNA reads TGTGCCAGCAGCCCACCGGGACTAGCGGGCCTTCAGGGTTTCTTC. Protein: CASSPPGLAGLQGFF.

This clonotype was detected many times. V is TRBV11-2 and J is TRBJ1-4; TRBD1 matches 8 bases. The ends lost 4 bases at V and 5 bases at J; junction bases unmatched: 9. Germline assignment: CDR1 SGHAT and CDR2 FQNNGV. The CDR3 extends over 16 amino acids. CDR3 DNA: TGTGCCAGCAGCTCGCGGACAGGGCAGGCGAATGAAAAACTGTTTTTT. Translated, it gives CASSSRTGQANEKLFF. The full variable domain, with the rest looked up from reference TRBV11-2 and TRBJ1-4, is EAGVAQSPRYKIIEKRQSVAFWCNPISGHATLYWYQQILGQGPKLLIQFQNNGVVDDSQLPKDRFSAERLKGVDSTLKIQPAKLEDSAVYLCASSSRTGQANEKLFFGSGTQLSVL.

This clonotype was detected a few times. The DNA for the CDR3 is TGTGCCAGCAGTTACACTAGCGGGGGAACCTACGAGCAGTACTTC. This codes for CASSYTSGGTYEQYF. V is TRBV27 and J is TRBJ2-7, with TRBD2 matching 11 bases. The germline gives CDR1 MNHEY, CDR2 SMNVEV (reference sequence). The V and J ends lost 4 bases and 2 bases, in that order; junction bases with no gene match: 4. The CDR3 extends over 15 amino acids.

This clonotype was observed a handful of times. The chain employs TRBV10-3 and TRBJ1-6; D not resolved. Deletions cut 1 base from V and 5 bases from J, with 6 bases between. The CDR3 runs 14 residues. Looked up from germline, CDR1 is ENHRY and CDR2 is SYGVKD. The CDR3 loop is CAISEFENNSPLHF. CDR3 nucleotides: TGTGCCATCAGTGAGTTCGAGAATAATTCACCCCTCCACTTT.

This clonotype was seen at least ten times. The chain carries TRBV6-5 and TRBJ2-7, with D perhaps matching TRBD2 (6 bases). This CDR3 spans 14 amino acids. Germline V gene lookup returns CDR1 MNHEY and CDR2 SVGAGI. With 2 bases removed from V and 2 bases from J, the gap between germline ends came to 10 bases. The CDR3 protein is CASSYLGGTYEQYF. CDR3 in DNA: TGTGCCAGCAGTTACCTGGGCGGGACCTACGAGCAGTACTTC.

The chain uses TRBV6-1 and TRBJ2-3; tentatively, D is TRBD1 (6 bases). The ends were cut back, 3 bases at V and 1 base at J, with 20 bases in the middle. The germline V gene has CDR1 MNHNS and CDR2 SASEGT. The CDR3 length is 18 residues. The CDR3 region has the DNA TGTGCCAGCAGTGACCCCCCGCCAGGGGTCAGGGGCACAGATACGCAGTATTTT. Its protein product is CASSDPPPGVRGTDTQYF.

J is TRBJ2-5 and V is TRBV7-2; D possibly corresponds to TRBD2 (6 bases). This CDR3 has 15 amino acids. V lost 7 bases to trimming and J lost 4 bases, with 19 bases between them. Germline CDR1 and CDR2: SGHTA and FQGNSA. The CDR3: CASTLTRGLGETQYF. In nucleotides, the CDR3 is TGTGCCAGCACCCTGACTAGGGGACTCGGAGAGACCCAGTACTTC.

This clonotype was seen many times. The J gene is TRBJ2-1, the V gene TRBV14, with TRBD2 matching over 12 bases. The CDR3 sequence is 21 residues long. J gave up 0 bases and V 0 bases, and 12 bases lay outside the gene matches. Per germline, CDR1 SGHDN and CDR2 FVKESK. The CDR3 reads CASSQDHGLAGFLSSYNEQFF. Written as DNA, the CDR3 is TGTGCCAGCAGCCAAGACCATGGACTAGCGGGATTTCTGAGCTCCTACAATGAGCAGTTCTTC.

The sample holds a few counts of this clonotype. The gene calls are TRBV29-1 and TRBJ1-5, with unresolved D. With 7 bases removed from V and 6 bases from J, the gap between germline ends came to 1 base. The length of the CDR3 is 8 residues. The germline CDR1 and CDR2 sequences are SQVTM and ANQGSEA. For the CDR3, the DNA is TGCAGCGCTCAGCCCCAGCATTTT. Translated: CSAQPQHF. Full variable domain (outside the CDR3, taken from reference TRBV29-1 and TRBJ1-5): SAVISQKPSRDICQRGTSLTIQCQVDSQVTMMFWYRQQPGQSLTLIATANQGSEATYESGFVIDKFPISRPNLTFSTLTVSNMSPEDSSIYLCSAQPQHFGDGTRLSIL.

This clonotype came up many times. This chain links TRBV20-1 with TRBJ2-7, with TRBD1 matching 8 bases. With V trimmed by 3 bases and J by 2 bases, 6 bases remained unmatched. The CDR3 contains 14 residues. The germline V gene encodes CDR1 DFQATT and CDR2 SNEGSKA (reference sequence). Written as DNA, the CDR3 is TGCAGTGCTAGGGACAGGGAAAGGGCCTACGAGCAGTACTTC. It codes for CSARDRERAYEQYF.

This clonotype has ten or more counts. CDR3 amino acids: CSVEDLGLAGYNEQFF. CDR3 nucleotide sequence: TGCAGCGTTGAAGACCTTGGACTAGCGGGTTACAATGAGCAGTTCTTC. This chain connects TRBV29-1 to TRBJ2-1; TRBD2 agrees at 11 bases. V trimming: 0 bases; J trimming: 4 bases; junction bases outside the gene matches: 5. Germline V lookup: CDR1 SQVTM, CDR2 ANQGSEA. This CDR3 is 16 amino acids long.